The present T cell receptor (beta chain) was sequenced within a study of T cells in Graves' hyperthyroidism and ophthalmopathy. Amplification of TCR beta CDR3 regions was performed using RNA transcripts as template. When the TCR CDR3 underwent first-round RT-PCR, the HTBI primer set was used. TCRdb redid the calling of the multiplex PCR reads with MiXCR, one entry per CDR3 protein. The table records some 300,000 distinct CDR3 sequences, roughly 19% of them present only once. This CDR3 is 15 amino acids long. The junction had 1 base not matched to a gene; V was cut back by 2 bases and J by 2 bases. The germline gives CDR1 MNHNY, CDR2 SVGAGI (reference sequence). The sample holds many counts of this clonotype.

The chain combines TRBV6-6 with TRBJ2-3; 10 nucleotides match TRBD2. This clonotype was obtained from a man aged 50-60 years with Graves' ophthalmopathy. Specimen: blood. CDR3 sequence reads: CASSYGTSDTDTQYF. For the CDR3, the DNA is TGTGCCAGCAGTTACGGGACTAGCGACACAGATACGCAGTATTTT.